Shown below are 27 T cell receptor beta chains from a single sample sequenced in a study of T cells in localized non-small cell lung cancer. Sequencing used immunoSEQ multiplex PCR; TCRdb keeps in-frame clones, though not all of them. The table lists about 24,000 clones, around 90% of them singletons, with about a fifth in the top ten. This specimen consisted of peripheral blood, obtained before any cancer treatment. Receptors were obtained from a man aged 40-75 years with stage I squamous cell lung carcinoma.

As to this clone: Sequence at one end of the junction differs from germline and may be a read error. The CDR3 protein is CASGNGQGQHIFF. CDR3 sequence (DNA): TGTGCCAGCGGGAATGGACAGGGGCAGCACATCTTCTTC. The V gene is TRBV28, the J gene TRBJ1-2; 9 bases are shared with TRBD1. The CDR3 has 13 residues. Germline CDR1 reads MDHEN; CDR2 reads SYDVKM.

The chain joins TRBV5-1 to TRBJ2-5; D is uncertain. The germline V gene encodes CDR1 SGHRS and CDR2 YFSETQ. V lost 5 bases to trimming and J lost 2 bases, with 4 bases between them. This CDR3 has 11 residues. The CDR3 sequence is CASRIQETQYF. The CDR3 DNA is TGCGCCAGCAGGATACAAGAGACCCAGTACTTC.

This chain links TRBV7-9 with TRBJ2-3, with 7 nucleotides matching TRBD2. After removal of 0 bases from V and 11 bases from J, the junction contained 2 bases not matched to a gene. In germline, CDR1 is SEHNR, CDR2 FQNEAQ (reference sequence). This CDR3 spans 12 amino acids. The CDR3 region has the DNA TGTGCCAGCAGCTTAGCTCTAGCGGAGCAGTATTTT. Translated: CASSLALAEQYF.

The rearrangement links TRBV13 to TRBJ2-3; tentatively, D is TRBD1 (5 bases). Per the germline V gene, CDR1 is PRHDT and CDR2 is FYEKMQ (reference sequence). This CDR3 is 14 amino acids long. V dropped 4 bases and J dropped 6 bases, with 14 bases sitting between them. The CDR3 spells CASSSPGHLDTQYF. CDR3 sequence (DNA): TGTGCCAGCAGCTCACCCGGACATCTTGATACGCAGTATTTT.

For the CDR3, the DNA is TGTGCCAGCTCACCAGACGGGGGCGAGCAGTACTTC. As protein: CASSPDGGEQYF. The rearrangement joins TRBV18 to TRBJ2-7, with TRBD2 as a possible D gene (6 bases). Germline V gene data show CDR1 as KGHSH and CDR2 as LQKENI. Trimming pared 2 bases from V and 6 bases from J, leaving 8 bases between. The CDR3 length is 12 residues.

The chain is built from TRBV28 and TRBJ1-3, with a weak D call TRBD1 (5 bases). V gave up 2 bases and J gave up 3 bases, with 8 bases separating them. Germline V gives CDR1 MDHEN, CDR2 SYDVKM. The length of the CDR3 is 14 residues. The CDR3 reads CASSLQGVGNTIYF. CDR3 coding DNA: TGTGCCAGCAGTTTACAGGGAGTTGGAAACACCATATATTTT.

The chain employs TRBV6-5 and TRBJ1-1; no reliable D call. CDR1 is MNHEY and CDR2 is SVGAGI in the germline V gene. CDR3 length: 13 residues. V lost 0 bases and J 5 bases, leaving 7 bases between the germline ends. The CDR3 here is CASSYSAGTEAFF. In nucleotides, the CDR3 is TGTGCCAGCAGTTACTCGGCCGGGACTGAAGCTTTCTTT.

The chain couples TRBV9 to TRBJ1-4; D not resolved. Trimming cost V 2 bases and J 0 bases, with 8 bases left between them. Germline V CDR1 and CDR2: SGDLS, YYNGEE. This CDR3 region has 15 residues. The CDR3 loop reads CASSVGFSTNEKLFF. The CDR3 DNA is TGTGCCAGCAGCGTGGGCTTTTCAACTAATGAAAAACTGTTTTTT.

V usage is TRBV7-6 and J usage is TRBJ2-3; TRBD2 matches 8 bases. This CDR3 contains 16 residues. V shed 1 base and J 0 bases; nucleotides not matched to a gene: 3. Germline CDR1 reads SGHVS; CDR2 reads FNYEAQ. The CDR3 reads CASSLGVAGSTDTQYF. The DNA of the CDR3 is TGTGCCAGCAGCTTAGGGGTAGCGGGGAGCACAGATACGCAGTATTTT.

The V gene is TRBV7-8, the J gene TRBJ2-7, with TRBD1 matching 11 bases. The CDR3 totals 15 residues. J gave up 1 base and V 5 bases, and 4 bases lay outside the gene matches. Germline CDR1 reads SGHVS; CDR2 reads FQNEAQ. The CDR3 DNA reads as TGTGCCAGCAGCCAGGGGACAGGGGGATCCTACGAGCAGTACTTC. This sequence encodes CASSQGTGGSYEQYF.

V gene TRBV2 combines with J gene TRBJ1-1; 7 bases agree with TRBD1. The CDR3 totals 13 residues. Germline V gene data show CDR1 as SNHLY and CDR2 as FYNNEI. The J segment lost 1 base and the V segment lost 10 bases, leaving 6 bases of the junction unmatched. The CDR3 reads CATLQGRNTEAFF. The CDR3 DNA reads TGTGCCACCCTACAGGGGAGGAACACTGAAGCTTTCTTT.

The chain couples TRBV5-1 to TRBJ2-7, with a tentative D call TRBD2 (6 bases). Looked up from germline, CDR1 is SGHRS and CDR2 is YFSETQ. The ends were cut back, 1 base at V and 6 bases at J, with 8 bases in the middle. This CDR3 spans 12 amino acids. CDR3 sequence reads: CASSLYGGEQYF. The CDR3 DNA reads TGCGCCAGCAGCTTGTACGGGGGCGAGCAGTACTTC.

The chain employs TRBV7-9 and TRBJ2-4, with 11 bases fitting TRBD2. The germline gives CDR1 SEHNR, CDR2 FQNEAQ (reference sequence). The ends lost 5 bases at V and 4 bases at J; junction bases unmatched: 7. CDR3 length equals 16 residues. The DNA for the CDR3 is TGTGCCAGCAGCCCCACACTAGCGGGGGTTAAAAACATTCAGTACTTC. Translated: CASSPTLAGVKNIQYF.

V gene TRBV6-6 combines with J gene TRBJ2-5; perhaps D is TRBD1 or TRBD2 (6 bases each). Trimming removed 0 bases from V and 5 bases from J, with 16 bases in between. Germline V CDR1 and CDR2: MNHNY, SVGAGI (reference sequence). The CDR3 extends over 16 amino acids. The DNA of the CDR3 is TGTGCCAGCAGTTACTCGAGGGGGGCCCGAGGGGAGACCCAGTACTTC. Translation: CASSYSRGARGETQYF.

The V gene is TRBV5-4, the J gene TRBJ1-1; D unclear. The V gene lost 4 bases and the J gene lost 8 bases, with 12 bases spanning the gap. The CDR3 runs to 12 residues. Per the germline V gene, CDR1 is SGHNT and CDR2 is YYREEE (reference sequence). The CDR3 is CASSRIRTEAFF. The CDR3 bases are TGTGCCAGCAGCCGGATCCGGACGGAAGCTTTCTTT.

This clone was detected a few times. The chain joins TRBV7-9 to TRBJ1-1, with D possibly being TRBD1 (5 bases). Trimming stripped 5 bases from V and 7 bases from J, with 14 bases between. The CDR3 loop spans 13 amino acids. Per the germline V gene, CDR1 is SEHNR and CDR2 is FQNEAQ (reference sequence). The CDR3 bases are TGTGCCAGCAGCCCCGGGGACGTTCGTGAAGCTTTCTTT. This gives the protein CASSPGDVREAFF.

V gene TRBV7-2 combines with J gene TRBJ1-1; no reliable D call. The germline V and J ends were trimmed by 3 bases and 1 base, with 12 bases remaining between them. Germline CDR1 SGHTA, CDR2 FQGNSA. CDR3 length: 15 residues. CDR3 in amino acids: CASSLGWPWNTEAFF. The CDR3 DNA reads TGTGCCAGCAGCTTGGGGTGGCCATGGAACACTGAAGCTTTCTTT.

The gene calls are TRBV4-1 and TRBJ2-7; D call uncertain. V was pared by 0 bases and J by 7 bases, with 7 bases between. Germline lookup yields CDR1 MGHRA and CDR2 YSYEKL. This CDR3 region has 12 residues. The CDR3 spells CASSQDRREQYF. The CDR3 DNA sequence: TGCGCCAGCAGCCAAGATCGTCGGGAGCAGTACTTC.

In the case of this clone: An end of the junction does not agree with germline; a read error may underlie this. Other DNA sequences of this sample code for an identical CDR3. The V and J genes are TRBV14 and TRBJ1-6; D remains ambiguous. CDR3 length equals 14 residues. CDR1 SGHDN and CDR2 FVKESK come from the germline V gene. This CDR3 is CASSPGLPGSPLHF. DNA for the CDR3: TGCGCCAGCAGCCCCGGACTGCCAGGTTCACCCCTCCACTTT.

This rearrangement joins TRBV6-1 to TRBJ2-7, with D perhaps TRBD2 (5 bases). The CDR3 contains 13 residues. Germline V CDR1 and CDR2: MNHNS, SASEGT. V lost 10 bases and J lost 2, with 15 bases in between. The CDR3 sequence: CAIQVEGTYEQYF. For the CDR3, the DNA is TGTGCCATCCAGGTTGAGGGAACCTACGAGCAGTACTTC.

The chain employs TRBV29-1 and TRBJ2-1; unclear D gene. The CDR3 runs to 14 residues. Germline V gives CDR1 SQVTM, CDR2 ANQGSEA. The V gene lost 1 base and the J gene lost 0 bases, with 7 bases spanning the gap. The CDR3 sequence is CSVEAGFSYNEQFF. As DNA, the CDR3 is TGCAGCGTTGAAGCAGGATTCTCCTACAATGAGCAGTTCTTC.

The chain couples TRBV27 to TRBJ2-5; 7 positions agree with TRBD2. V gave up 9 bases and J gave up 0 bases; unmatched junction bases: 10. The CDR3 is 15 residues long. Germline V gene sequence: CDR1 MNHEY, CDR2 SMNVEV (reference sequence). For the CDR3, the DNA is TGTGCCAGTGGGGGAGGGACCCCCAACCAAGAGACCCAGTACTTC. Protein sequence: CASGGGTPNQETQYF.

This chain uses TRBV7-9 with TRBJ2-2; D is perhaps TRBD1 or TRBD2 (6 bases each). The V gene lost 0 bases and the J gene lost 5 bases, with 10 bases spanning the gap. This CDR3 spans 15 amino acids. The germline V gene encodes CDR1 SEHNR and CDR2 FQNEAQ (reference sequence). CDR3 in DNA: TGTGCCAGCAGCTTAGCGACGGGGGCTACCGGGGAGCTGTTTTTT. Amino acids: CASSLATGATGELFF. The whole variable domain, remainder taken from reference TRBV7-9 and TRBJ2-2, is DTGVSQNPRHKITKRGQNVTFRCDPISEHNRLYWYRQTLGQGPEFLTYFQNEAQLEKSRLLSDRFSAERPKGSFSTLEIQRTEQGDSAMYLCASSLATGATGELFFGEGSRLTVL.

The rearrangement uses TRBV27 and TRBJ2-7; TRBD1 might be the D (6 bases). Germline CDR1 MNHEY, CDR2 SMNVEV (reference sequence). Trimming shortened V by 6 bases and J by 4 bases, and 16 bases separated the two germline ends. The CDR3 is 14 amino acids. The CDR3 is CASRGASGVYEQYF. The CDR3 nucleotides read TGTGCCAGCAGGGGGGCCTCCGGGGTATACGAGCAGTACTTC.

CDR3 bases: TGCGCCAGCAGCCCCCGCGGTGGATACAATTCACCCCTCCACTTT. It encodes CASSPRGGYNSPLHF. V and J are TRBV5-1 and TRBJ1-6; no definite D call. There are 15 residues in the CDR3. Trimming shortened V by 4 bases and J by 7 bases, and 15 bases separated the two germline ends. Germline V gene sequence: CDR1 SGHRS, CDR2 YFSETQ.

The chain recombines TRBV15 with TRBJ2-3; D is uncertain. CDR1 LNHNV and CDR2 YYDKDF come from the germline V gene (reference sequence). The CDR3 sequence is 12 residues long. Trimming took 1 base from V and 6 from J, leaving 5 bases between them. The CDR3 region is CATSRVTDTQYF. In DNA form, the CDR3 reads TGTGCCACCAGCAGAGTAACGGATACGCAGTATTTT.

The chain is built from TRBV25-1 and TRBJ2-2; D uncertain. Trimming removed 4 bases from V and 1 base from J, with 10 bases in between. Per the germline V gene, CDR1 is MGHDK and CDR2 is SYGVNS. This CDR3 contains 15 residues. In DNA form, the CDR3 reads TGTGCCAGCAGTGTGGGGTTAGGGAACACCGGGGAGCTGTTTTTT. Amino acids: CASSVGLGNTGELFF.